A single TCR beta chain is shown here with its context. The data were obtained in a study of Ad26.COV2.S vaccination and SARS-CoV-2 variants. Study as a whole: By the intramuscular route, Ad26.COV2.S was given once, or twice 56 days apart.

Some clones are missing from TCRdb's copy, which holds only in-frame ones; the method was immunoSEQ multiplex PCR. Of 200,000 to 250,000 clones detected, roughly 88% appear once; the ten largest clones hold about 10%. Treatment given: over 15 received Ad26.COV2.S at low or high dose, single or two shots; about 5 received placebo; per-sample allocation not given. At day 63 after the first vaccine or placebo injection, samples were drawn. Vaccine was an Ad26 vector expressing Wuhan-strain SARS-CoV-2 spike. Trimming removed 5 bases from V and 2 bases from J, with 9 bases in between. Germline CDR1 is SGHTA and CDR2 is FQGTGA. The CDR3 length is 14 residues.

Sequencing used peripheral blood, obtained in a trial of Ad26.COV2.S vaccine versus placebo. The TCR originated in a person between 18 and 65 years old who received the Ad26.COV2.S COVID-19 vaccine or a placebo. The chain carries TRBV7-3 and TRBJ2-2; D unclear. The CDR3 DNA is TGTGCCAGCAGCGCTTATTCAAACACCGGGGAGCTGTTTTTT. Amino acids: CASSAYSNTGELFF.